Listed below are T cell receptor beta chains from one sample, sequenced in a study of naive and memory T cell subsets. MiXCR, run by TCRdb on the UMI-ligation and nested PCR reads, gives a single entry per CDR3 protein. The top ten clones hold about 0.13% of a sample with approximately 140,000 distinct CDR3 sequences, more than 15% of them seen once. The sample consisted of naive CD4+ T cells from blood. The origin of the receptors is a human donor in good health. The CDR3 runs from the conserved cysteine through the conserved F or W. D genes are given only for firm matches. Not all rows give a size; the values are once, few, many and, for expanded clones, a class.

>TRBV7-2|NA|TRBD2|TRBJ2-1
TGTGCCAGCAGAGGACTAGCGGGTAACCAGTTCTTC
CASRGLAGNQFF
>TRBV12-3/TRBV12-4|few|TRBD1|TRBJ1-3
TGTGCCAGCAGGCAGGGGACAGGGGATTCTGGAAACACCATATATTTT
CASRQGTGDSGNTIYF
>TRBV2|few|NA|TRBJ2-7
TGTGCCAGCACCGGCCTCGGGGGTTTGGGGGAGCAGTACTTC
CASTGLGGLGEQYF
>TRBV7-9|NA|NA|TRBJ2-1
TGTGCCAGCAGCTTTAGCTCATTC
CASSFSSF
>TRBV5-4|NA|TRBD1|TRBJ2-7
TGTGCCAGCAGCTTGGCGGGACAGCGGAGCTCCTACGAGCAGTACTTC
CASSLAGQRSSYEQYF
>TRBV6-5|once|TRBD1|TRBJ2-3
TGTGCCAGCAGCCGAGCCAGGGGGTCTAGCACAGATACGCAGTATTTT
CASSRARGSSTDTQYF
>TRBV7-2|NA|TRBD2|TRBJ2-3
TGTGCCAGCAGCCTCGTCGGTCCTAGCGGGAGAACTCTGCCAGATACGCAGTATTTT
CASSLVGPSGRTLPDTQYF
>TRBV29-1|NA|NA|TRBJ2-2
TGCAGCGTACGCGAGCGAGGGAACACCGGGGAGCTGTTTTTT
CSVRERGNTGELFF
>TRBV4-2|NA|NA|TRBJ2-1
TGTGCCAGCAGCCAAGACTACGGGTTGATGGATGAGCAGTTCTTC
CASSQDYGLMDEQFF
>TRBV10-3|few|NA|TRBJ2-1
TGTGCCATCAGTGAGAGAGGGGACAATGAGCAGTTCTTC
CAISERGDNEQFF
>TRBV3-1|few|NA|TRBJ2-7
TGTGCCAGCAGCCAACCAGGACAGCCCAACGAGCAGTACTTC
CASSQPGQPNEQYF
>TRBV14|NA|TRBD2|TRBJ2-1
TGTGCCAGCAGCCAAGTTACTAGCGGGAGGGGGAATGAGCAGTTCTTC
CASSQVTSGRGNEQFF
>TRBV5-6|few|NA|TRBJ2-3
TGTGCCAGCAGCCGAATCGAGGACAGAAGCACAGATACGCAGTATTTT
CASSRIEDRSTDTQYF
>TRBV2|NA|NA|TRBJ2-5
TGTGCCAGCAGTGTATCCAGGAGTGGCGAGACCCAGTACTTC
CASSVSRSGETQYF
>TRBV20-1|many|NA|TRBJ1-6
TGCAGTGCTAGAGAGTTAAATTCACCCCTCCACTTT
CSARELNSPLHF
>TRBV2|NA|NA|TRBJ1-6
TGTGCCAGCATGTTGAACAGGGACCTCCGAATTTCACCCCTCCACTTT
CASMLNRDLRISPLHF
>TRBV24-1|NA|NA|TRBJ2-5
TGTGCCACCAGTGATGTACAGGCTGTGACTGAGACCCAGTACTTC
CATSDVQAVTETQYF
>TRBV7-2|NA|NA|TRBJ1-2
TGTGCCAGCAGCTTACGGGGCACACAAGCCCCCTACACCTTC
CASSLRGTQAPYTF
>TRBV23-1|few|NA|TRBJ2-7
TGCGCCAGCAGTCAGGGGGGCAGGGCTTACGAGCAGTACTTC
CASSQGGRAYEQYF
>TRBV20-1|many|TRBD2|TRBJ2-5
TGCAGTGCTACCCCGGGGAGCGGGAGGGAAGAGACCCAGTACTTC
CSATPGSGREETQYF
>TRBV6-5|NA|TRBD1|TRBJ2-3
TGTGCCAGCAGTTACACTCCGGGACAGGGGGGAGATACGCAGTATTTT
CASSYTPGQGGDTQYF
>TRBV7-8|few|TRBD2|TRBJ2-7
TGTGCCAGCAGCTTAGTGGTGGCTAGCGGCACCTACGAGCAGTACTTC
CASSLVVASGTYEQYF
>TRBV18|few|NA|TRBJ1-1
TGTGCCAGCTCACCGCGCACCCAACGCACTGAAGCTTTCTTT
CASSPRTQRTEAFF
>TRBV2|NA|NA|TRBJ1-1
TGTGCCAGCGTCTTACAGGGCGGCACTGAAGCTTTCTTT
CASVLQGGTEAFF
>TRBV5-1|NA|NA|TRBJ2-3
TGCGCCAGCAGCTCCGATGGGTTCGGTGCGCAGTATTTT
CASSSDGFGAQYF
>TRBV29-1|few|NA|TRBJ1-2
TGCAGCGTTGATCGGCAAGGAAGCTATGGCTACACCTTC
CSVDRQGSYGYTF
>TRBV5-1|many|NA|TRBJ2-7
TGCGCCAGCAGCTTGGCCGTGCCATGGGCGGACCCTTCGGGCGAGCAGTACTTC
CASSLAVPWADPSGEQYF
>TRBV7-9|few|NA|TRBJ2-1
TGTGCCAGCAGCCCGGGATTAAGCTCCTACAATGAGCAGTTCTTC
CASSPGLSSYNEQFF
>TRBV6-1|few|TRBD1|TRBJ2-7
TGTGCCAGCAGTGTCCACCGGGACAGGGGCGAGCAGTACTTC
CASSVHRDRGEQYF
>TRBV28|few|NA|TRBJ2-4
TGTGCCAGCAGTAAACGTAACCGCGGGCTAGCCAAAAACATTCAGTACTTC
CASSKRNRGLAKNIQYF
>TRBV7-9|NA|TRBD2|TRBJ2-4
TGTGCCAGCAGCCAAGGACTAGCGACCAAAAACATTCAGTACTTC
CASSQGLATKNIQYF
>TRBV7-2|NA|NA|TRBJ2-1
TGTGCCAGCAGCTTTTCGGCGGTCTCCTACAATGAGCAGTTCTTC
CASSFSAVSYNEQFF
>TRBV7-3|NA|NA|TRBJ2-1
TGTGCCAGCAGCTCAGATTACTCGACCCCGAAGTTCTTC
CASSSDYSTPKFF
>TRBV2|few|TRBD1|TRBJ2-1
TGTGCCAGCAGTGGGGGACAGGGCAACAGTGAGCAGTTCTTC
CASSGGQGNSEQFF
>TRBV29-1|few|NA|TRBJ2-2
TGCAGCGTGGCGAACACCGGGGAGCTGTTTTTT
CSVANTGELFF
>TRBV5-1|NA|NA|TRBJ2-2
TGCGCCAGCAGCCCCCGGGTGGCTCCAGCGAACACCGGGGAGCTGTTTTTT
CASSPRVAPANTGELFF
>TRBV18|few|NA|TRBJ2-4
TGTGCCAGCTCACCCACCCAGGTTGAAGCCAAAAACATTCAGTACTTC
CASSPTQVEAKNIQYF
>TRBV10-3|few|TRBD1|TRBJ2-7
TGTGCCACCGTTGGACAGGGAACCTACGAGCAGTACTTC
CATVGQGTYEQYF
>TRBV4-3|NA|NA|TRBJ2-6
TGCGCCAGCAGCCGGGCACCAGGGCACTCTGGGGCCAACGTCCTGACTTTC
CASSRAPGHSGANVLTF
>TRBV28|few|TRBD1|TRBJ1-1
TGTGCCAGCAGGCTCCCCAGGGGACAGGGGGCCTCTGAAGCTTTCTTT
CASRLPRGQGASEAFF
>TRBV4-1|NA|TRBD1|TRBJ2-7
TGCGCCAGCAGCCAAGGAAACAGGGACAGATCTTCCTACGAGCAGTACTTC
CASSQGNRDRSSYEQYF
>TRBV20-1|few|NA|TRBJ1-2
TGCAGTGCTAGAGATAGGCGGACGGTGGATGGCTACACCTTC
CSARDRRTVDGYTF
>TRBV2|NA|NA|TRBJ2-4
TGTGCCAGCAGTGAGGAGGACTGGAGTCGTCAGTACTTC
CASSEEDWSRQYF
>TRBV18|NA|NA|TRBJ1-1
TGTGCCAGCTCACCGGGGTTGGGCACTGAAGCTTTCTTT
CASSPGLGTEAFF
>TRBV6-5|NA|TRBD2|TRBJ2-1
TGTGCCAGCAGTCGGGGACTAGCGACGAATGAGCAGTTCTTC
CASSRGLATNEQFF